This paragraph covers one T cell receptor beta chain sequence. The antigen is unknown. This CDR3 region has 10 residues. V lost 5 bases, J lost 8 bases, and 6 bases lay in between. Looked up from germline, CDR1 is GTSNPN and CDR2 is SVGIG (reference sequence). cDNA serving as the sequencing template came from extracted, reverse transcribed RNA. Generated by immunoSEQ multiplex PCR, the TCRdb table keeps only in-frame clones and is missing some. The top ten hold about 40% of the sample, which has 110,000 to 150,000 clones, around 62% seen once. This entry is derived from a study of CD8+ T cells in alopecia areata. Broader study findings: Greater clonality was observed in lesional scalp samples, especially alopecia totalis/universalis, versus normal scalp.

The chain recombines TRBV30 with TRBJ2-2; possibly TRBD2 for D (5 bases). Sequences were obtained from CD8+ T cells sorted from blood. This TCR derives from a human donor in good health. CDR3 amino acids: CAWEGGELFF. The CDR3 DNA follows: TGTGCCTGGGAGGGTGGGGAGCTGTTTTTT.